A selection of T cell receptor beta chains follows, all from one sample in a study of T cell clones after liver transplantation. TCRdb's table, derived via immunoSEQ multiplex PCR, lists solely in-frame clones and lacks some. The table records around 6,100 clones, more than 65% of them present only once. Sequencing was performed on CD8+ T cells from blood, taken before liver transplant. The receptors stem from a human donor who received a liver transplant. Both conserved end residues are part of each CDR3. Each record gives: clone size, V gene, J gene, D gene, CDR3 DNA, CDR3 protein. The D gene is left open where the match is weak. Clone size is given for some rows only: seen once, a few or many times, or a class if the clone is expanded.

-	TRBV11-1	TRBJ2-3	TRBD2	TGTGCCAGCAGCTCGACTAGCGGGGTAGGGGATACGCAGTATTTT	CASSSTSGVGDTQYF
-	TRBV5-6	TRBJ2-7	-	TGTGCCAGTTCAGAGACCAACCCCTACGAGCAGTACTTC	CASSETNPYEQYF
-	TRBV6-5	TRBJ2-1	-	TGTGCCAGCAGCCGGGATTTCAATGAGCAGTTCTTC	CASSRDFNEQFF
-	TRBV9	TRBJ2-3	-	TGTGCCAGCAGCCCCGAGGGGGATACGCAGTATTTT	CASSPEGDTQYF
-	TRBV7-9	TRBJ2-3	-	TGTGCCAGCAGCTTAGCGCGGGCTCGATGGACAGATACGCAGTATTTT	CASSLARARWTDTQYF
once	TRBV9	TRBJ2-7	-	TGTGCCAGCAGCGTAGGCTCGGGGATCTCCTACGAGCAGTACTTC	CASSVGSGISYEQYF
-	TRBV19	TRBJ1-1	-	TGTGCCAGTAGCCCGCTTCCGGCGGGTAGTGAAGCTTTCTTT	CASSPLPAGSEAFF
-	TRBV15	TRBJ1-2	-	TGTGCCACCAGCAGAAAACCGGGAGAGGGCTGGGGCTACACCTTC	CATSRKPGEGWGYTF
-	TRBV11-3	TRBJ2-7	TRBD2	TGTGCCAGCAGCATTAGCGGGAGCGAGCAGTACTTC	CASSISGSEQYF
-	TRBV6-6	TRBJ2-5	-	TGTGCCAGCAGCCCCGGACCTGGGGAGACCCAGTACTTC	CASSPGPGETQYF
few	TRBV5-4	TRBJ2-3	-	TGTGCCAGCAGCAAGGGACATGACGTCGTAGATACGCAGTATTTT	CASSKGHDVVDTQYF
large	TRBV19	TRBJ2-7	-	TGTGCCAGTAGTATGACCAGTACCTACGAGCAGTACTTC	CASSMTSTYEQYF
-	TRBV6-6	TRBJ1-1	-	TGTGCCAGCAGTTACACGAGGTTAAACACTGAAGCTTTCTTT	CASSYTRLNTEAFF
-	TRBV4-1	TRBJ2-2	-	TGCGCCAGCAGCCAATCGGGGGCCGCGAACACCGGGGAGCTGTTTTTT	CASSQSGAANTGELFF
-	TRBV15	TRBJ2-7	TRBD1	TGTGCCACCAGCAGGCGGACAGGAAACGAGCAGTACTTC	CATSRRTGNEQYF
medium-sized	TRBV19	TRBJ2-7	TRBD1	TGTGCCAGTAGTTCCGTCCACTCCGGGACAGGCGGTCGGGAGCAGTACTTC	CASSSVHSGTGGREQYF
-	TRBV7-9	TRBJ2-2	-	TGCGCCAGCAGCCTTCTAGGCCTCGGGGAGCTGTTTTTT	CASSLLGLGELFF
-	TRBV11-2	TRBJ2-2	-	TGTGCCAGCACCTACTCAGTGGGGTCCGGCGGACAGACCACCGGGGAGCTGTTTTTT	CASTYSVGSGGQTTGELFF
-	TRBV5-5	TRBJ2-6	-	TGTGCCAGCGTCAACCTCGCACAAAGTCGGGCCAACGTCCTGACTTTC	CASVNLAQSRANVLTF
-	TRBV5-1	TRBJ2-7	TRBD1	TGCGCCTCAAAGAGACAGGGTAGTACGTCCTACGAGCAGTACTTC	CASKRQGSTSYEQYF
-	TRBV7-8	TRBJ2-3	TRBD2	TGTGCCAGCAGCTTAGGCCCCCCGGGGACTACCACAGATACGCAGTATTTT	CASSLGPPGTTTDTQYF
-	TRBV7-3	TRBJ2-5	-	TGTGCCAGCAGCTACAGTCCCGCGGAGACCCAGTACTTC	CASSYSPAETQYF
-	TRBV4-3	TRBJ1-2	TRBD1	TGCGCCAGCAGCCAACATGGGACAGGGCACTATGGCTACACCTTC	CASSQHGTGHYGYTF
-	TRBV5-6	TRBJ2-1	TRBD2	TGTGCCAGCAGCACACAAGCGGGAGGGCCTTGGTATGAGCAGTTCTTC	CASSTQAGGPWYEQFF
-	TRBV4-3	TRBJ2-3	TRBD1	TGCGCCAGCAGCCTGACAGGGGCCCTCACAGATACGCAGTATTTT	CASSLTGALTDTQYF
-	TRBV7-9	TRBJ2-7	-	TGCGCCAGCAGCCAAGATAGGGGGAGCTCCTACGAGCAGTACTTC	CASSQDRGSSYEQYF
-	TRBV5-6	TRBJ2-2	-	TGTGCCAGCAGCCCCTGGGTCAACACCGGGGAGCTGTTTTTT	CASSPWVNTGELFF
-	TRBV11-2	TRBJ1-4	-	TGTGCCAGCAGCTTAGACACGGACTATAATGAAAAACTGTTTTTT	CASSLDTDYNEKLFF
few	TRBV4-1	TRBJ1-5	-	TGCGCCAGCAGCCAAGAAAAAGGGAAGTATCAGCCCCAGCATTTT	CASSQEKGKYQPQHF
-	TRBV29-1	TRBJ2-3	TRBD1	TGCAGCGCCGGACAGGGGCTAGAGGATACGCAGTATTTT	CSAGQGLEDTQYF
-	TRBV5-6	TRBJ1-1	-	TGTGCCAGCAGCTTGTGGGGGGAAGGGGATCAAGCTTTCTTT	CASSLWGEGDQAFF
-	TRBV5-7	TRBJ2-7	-	TGTGCCAGCACTACGGGCAACGAGCAGTACTTC	CASTTGNEQYF
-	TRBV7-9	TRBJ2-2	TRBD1	TGTGCCAGCAGTCCATTGGACAGGGCGACCGGGGAGCTGTTTTTT	CASSPLDRATGELFF
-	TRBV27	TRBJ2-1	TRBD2	TGTGCCACCCTAGCGGGAGCTACCAATGAGCAGTTCTTC	CATLAGATNEQFF
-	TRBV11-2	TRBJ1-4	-	TGTGCCAGCAGCGCAGTGGGGACACTTTATGAAAAACTGTTTTTT	CASSAVGTLYEKLFF
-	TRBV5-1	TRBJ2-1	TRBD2	TGCGCCAGCAGCTGGACTAGCGGTAACTCCTACAATGAGCAGTTCTTC	CASSWTSGNSYNEQFF
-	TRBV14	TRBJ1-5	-	TGTGCCAGCAGCGAGGGGGGGCGGATCAATCAGCCCCAGCATTTT	CASSEGGRINQPQHF
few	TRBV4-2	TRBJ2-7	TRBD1	TGTGCCAGCAGCCATCCCGGGACAGGGGTAACCTACGAGCAGTACTTC	CASSHPGTGVTYEQYF
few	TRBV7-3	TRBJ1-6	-	TGTGCCAGCAGCTTAGCCTATAATTCACCCCTCCACTTT	CASSLAYNSPLHF
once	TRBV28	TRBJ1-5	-	TGTGCCAGCAGCGGCTTGGGACGAGCTAAAATCTTTAGCAATCAGCCCCAGCATTTT	CASSGLGRAKIFSNQPQHF
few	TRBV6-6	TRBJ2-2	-	TGTGCCAGCAGCCTAACGCGGGGGAACACCGGGGAGCTGTTTTTT	CASSLTRGNTGELFF
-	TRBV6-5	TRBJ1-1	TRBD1	TGTGCCAGCAGTAACCCGACAGGGGGCTATGAAGCTTTCTTT	CASSNPTGGYEAFF
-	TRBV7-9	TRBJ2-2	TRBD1	TGTGCCAGCAGCCCACCAGGGGACAGGGGGCGAGCCGGGGAGCTGTTTTTT	CASSPPGDRGRAGELFF
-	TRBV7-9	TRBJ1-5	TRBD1	TGTGCCAGCAGCTTTACAGGGGAGCAGCCCCAGCATTTT	CASSFTGEQPQHF
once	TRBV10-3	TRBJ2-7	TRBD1	TGTGCCATCAGTGAGGAGACAGGGAACATCTACGAGCAGTACTTC	CAISEETGNIYEQYF
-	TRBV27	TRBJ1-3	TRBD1	TGTGCCAGCAGTGCTGGACAGGGCCACACCATATATTTT	CASSAGQGHTIYF
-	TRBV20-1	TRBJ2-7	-	TGCAGTGCTATCGTACACGAGCAGTACTTC	CSAIVHEQYF